One and the same sample provided the 26 T cell receptor beta chains below, sequenced in a study of cytomegalovirus exposure and HLA in healthy donors. PCR was performed using 60 Vbeta and 13 Jbeta primers. Here immunoSEQ multiplex PCR was the method, and the copy in TCRdb shows in-frame clones only, minus some. The sample yields about 140,000 clones, 75% to 85% seen once. Sequenced material: PBMCs. The receptors stem from a female donor in good health and CMV-seronegative.

The chain employs TRBV29-1 and TRBJ2-7; the match to TRBD2 covers 7 bases. After removal of 7 bases from V and 0 bases from J, the junction contained 6 bases not matched to a gene. The CDR3 is 13 amino acids. Germline-derived CDR1 and CDR2 are SQVTM and ANQGSEA. The CDR3 DNA follows: TGCAGCGCCGCCGGGACTATCTCCTACGAGCAGTACTTC. The encoded protein is CSAAGTISYEQYF.

The chain uses TRBV13 and TRBJ2-2; unclear D gene. CDR1 is PRHDT, CDR2 FYEKMQ, per germline (reference sequence). Deletions cut 5 bases from V and 7 bases from J, with 5 bases between. The CDR3 spans 11 residues. In DNA, the CDR3 is TGTGCCAGCAGCGGGCACGGGGAGCTGTTTTTT. Protein: CASSGHGELFF.

The CDR3 DNA reads as TGTGCCAGCAGCTTAGTCGCTAGCGTACCGGGCGAAGGTACGCAGTATTTT. Translation gives CASSLVASVPGEGTQYF. The chain uses TRBV11-2 and TRBJ2-3; tentatively, D is TRBD2 (6 bases). Trimming took off 1 base at V and 8 bases at J, with 22 bases between the two ends. There are 17 residues in the CDR3. Germline V lookup: CDR1 SGHAT, CDR2 FQNNGV.

The table lists this clone with a few counts. The chain recombines TRBV30 with TRBJ1-4, with D possibly TRBD1 on 5 matching bases. Trimming pared 1 base from V and 7 bases from J, leaving 13 bases between. The CDR3 contains 14 residues. Germline loops: CDR1 GTSNPN, CDR2 SVGIG (reference sequence). CDR3 protein: CAWSDGQGSEKLFF. The CDR3 region has the DNA TGTGCCTGGAGTGACGGACAAGGAAGTGAAAAACTGTTTTTT.

The chain is built from TRBV7-2 and TRBJ2-2; TRBD2 aligns across 9 bases. The CDR3 is made up of 16 amino acids. Trimming cost V 2 bases and J 2 bases; bases outside gene matches: 3. Germline-derived CDR1 and CDR2 are SGHTA and FQGNSA. CDR3 coding DNA: TGTGCCAGCAGCTTACTCCTAGCGGGAAACACCGGGGAGCTGTTTTTT. Translated: CASSLLLAGNTGELFF. Full variable domain (missing parts from reference TRBV7-2 and TRBJ2-2): GAGVSQSPSNKVTEKGKDVELRCDPISGHTALYWYRQSLGQGLEFLIYFQGNSAPDKSGLPSDRFSAERTGGSVSTLTIQRTQQEDSAVYLCASSLLLAGNTGELFFGEGSRLTVL.

The CDR3 here is CASSLSDTQYF. CDR3 nucleotides: TGTGCCAGCAGCCTATCAGATACGCAGTATTTT. The rearrangement links TRBV11-2 to TRBJ2-3; no clear D gene. Germline V gene data show CDR1 as SGHAT and CDR2 as FQNNGV. V was trimmed by 5 bases and J by 4 bases, leaving 4 bases between them. The CDR3 covers 11 residues. The full variable domain, rest sourced from reference TRBV11-2 and TRBJ2-3, is EAGVAQSPRYKIIEKRQSVAFWCNPISGHATLYWYQQILGQGPKLLIQFQNNGVVDDSQLPKDRFSAERLKGVDSTLKIQPAKLEDSAVYLCASSLSDTQYFGPGTRLTVL.

This chain uses TRBV6-1 with TRBJ1-1, with a weak D call TRBD1 (6 bases). This CDR3 is 13 amino acids long. The V gene lost 3 bases and the J gene lost 7 bases, with 12 bases spanning the gap. Germline CDR1 and CDR2: MNHNS and SASEGT. The CDR3 bases are TGTGCCAGCAGTGAGACTCTGACAGGTGAAGCTTTCTTT. Protein sequence: CASSETLTGEAFF.

In this sample, this clone turned up a few times. The chain is built from TRBV4-3 and TRBJ1-2; D is possibly TRBD1 (6 bases). The germline V and J ends were trimmed by 1 base and 7 bases, with 10 bases remaining between them. CDR1 and CDR2 from the germline V gene are LGHNA and YSLEER. The CDR3 loop spans 13 amino acids. The CDR3 is CASSQGGGSGYTF. As DNA, the CDR3 is TGCGCCAGCAGCCAAGGGGGGGGCTCTGGCTACACCTTC.

The chain uses TRBV4-3 and TRBJ2-1; TRBD1 matches at 7 bases. CDR1 and CDR2 (germline): LGHNA, YSLEER. The CDR3 sequence is 16 residues long. V lost 0 bases to trimming and J lost 2 bases; unmatched junction nucleotides: 4. CDR3 sequence (DNA): TGCGCCAGCAGCCAAGAATATGGGACAGCCTACAATGAGCAGTTCTTC. Its translation: CASSQEYGTAYNEQFF.

V and J are TRBV12-5 and TRBJ1-1; D unresolved. Germline CDR1 reads LGHNT; CDR2 reads FRNRAP. This CDR3 is built from 13 residues. Deletions cut 5 bases from V and 4 bases from J, with 11 bases between. DNA for the CDR3: TGTGCTAGTGGTCCTCCCCGGGGCACTGAAGCTTTCTTT. Its protein is CASGPPRGTEAFF.

A few counts support this clone. The chain joins TRBV7-6 to TRBJ1-1, with unresolved D. Per germline, CDR1 SGHVS and CDR2 FNYEAQ. The germline V and J ends were trimmed by 3 bases and 5 bases, with 7 bases remaining between them. The CDR3 totals 12 residues. CDR3 DNA sequence: TGTGCCAGCAGCTTCCCCGGGACTGAAGCTTTCTTT. Its protein is CASSFPGTEAFF.

The rearrangement uses TRBV29-1 and TRBJ2-5, with 10 bases fitting TRBD2. The CDR3 is 15 amino acids. Germline lookup yields CDR1 SQVTM and CDR2 ANQGSEA. The junction had 9 bases not matched to a gene; V was cut back by 3 bases and J by 5 bases. Here the CDR3 DNA reads TGCAGCGTTGAGGGGAGCGGGAGGGCAGGGGAGACCCAGTACTTC. Protein product: CSVEGSGRAGETQYF. The full variable domain, rest sourced from reference TRBV29-1 and TRBJ2-5, is SAVISQKPSRDICQRGTSLTIQCQVDSQVTMMFWYRQQPGQSLTLIATANQGSEATYESGFVIDKFPISRPNLTFSTLTVSNMSPEDSSIYLCSVEGSGRAGETQYFGPGTRLLVL.

This clone appeared once. The CDR3 reads CACSGGVRGYTF. CDR3 DNA: TGTGCCTGTTCAGGCGGGGTCCGCGGCTACACCTTC. This chain links TRBV30 with TRBJ1-2, with unresolved D. Germline-derived CDR1 and CDR2 are GTSNPN and SVGIG (reference sequence). There are 12 residues in the CDR3. V lost 6 bases and J 8 bases, leaving 16 bases between the germline ends.

This clone was observed a handful of times. This chain joins TRBV28 and TRBJ2-7, with D unclear. The CDR3 is 14 residues long. V was pared by 2 bases and J by 7 bases, with 15 bases between. CDR1 is MDHEN and CDR2 is SYDVKM in the germline V gene. The CDR3 spells CASSLRGALREQYF. In DNA, the CDR3 is TGTGCCAGCAGTTTAAGAGGAGCCCTTAGAGAGCAGTACTTC.

The chain links TRBV9 to TRBJ2-3, with a possible D match to TRBD1 (6 bases). CDR3 size: 15 residues. Germline V lookup: CDR1 SGDLS, CDR2 YYNGEE. V was pared by 4 bases and J by 3 bases, with 15 bases between. CDR3 in DNA: TGTGCCAGCAGCCCAAGGGGTACAGGGACAGATACGCAGTATTTT. Translated, it gives CASSPRGTGTDTQYF.

The V gene is TRBV11-2, the J gene TRBJ1-3; D remains unclear. V lost 3 bases and J 4 bases, leaving 7 bases between the germline ends. The germline V gene encodes CDR1 SGHAT and CDR2 FQNNGV. CDR3 size: 13 residues. The CDR3, as DNA: TGTGCCAGCAGCTTGCGCAGGGGAAACACCATATATTTT. Its translation: CASSLRRGNTIYF.

The rearrangement uses TRBV28 and TRBJ1-2, with 9 bases matching TRBD1. J gave up 7 bases and V 2 bases, and 5 bases lay outside the gene matches. The germline V gene encodes CDR1 MDHEN and CDR2 SYDVKM. The CDR3 extends over 14 amino acids. CDR3 sequence (DNA): TGTGCCAGCAGTTTAACGACAGGGGGGAGTGGCTACACCTTC. Encoded protein: CASSLTTGGSGYTF.

The chain uses TRBV30 and TRBJ1-2; D possibly corresponds to TRBD1 (5 bases). Trimming removed 3 bases at V and 4 bases at J, with 15 bases between. Germline V gives CDR1 GTSNPN, CDR2 SVGIG (reference sequence). CDR3 length equals 14 residues. The CDR3: CAWSALGGIYGYTF. The CDR3 nucleotides read TGTGCCTGGAGCGCTCTGGGGGGGATCTATGGCTACACCTTC.

The chain links TRBV19 to TRBJ1-4; D remains unclear. The CDR3 covers 16 residues. Trimming left V 3 bases short and J 7 bases short, with 18 bases between. Germline V gene lookup returns CDR1 LNHDA and CDR2 SQIVND (reference sequence). CDR3 residues: CASSISGLNPGEKLFF. The CDR3 nucleotides read TGTGCCAGTAGTATTTCAGGACTGAACCCGGGTGAAAAACTGTTTTTT.

The V gene is TRBV10-1, the J gene TRBJ2-3, with TRBD2 matching 7 bases. CDR3 length equals 14 residues. In germline, CDR1 is WNHNN, CDR2 SYGVQD (reference sequence). The V gene end was trimmed by 3 bases and the J gene end by 5 bases; junction bases not matched to a gene: 5. CDR3 amino acids: CASSDGGNQDTQYF. As DNA, the CDR3 is TGCGCCAGCAGTGACGGGGGGAATCAAGATACGCAGTATTTT.

The chain joins TRBV30 to TRBJ2-7; 9 bases align to TRBD1. V lost 2 bases and J lost 6; bases outside the gene matches: 5. Germline values: CDR1 GTSNPN, CDR2 SVGIG (reference sequence). The CDR3 has 13 amino acids. Here the CDR3 reads CAWSLGTGFEQYF. As DNA, the CDR3 is TGTGCCTGGAGTCTCGGGACAGGGTTCGAGCAGTACTTC.

This rearrangement joins TRBV7-2 to TRBJ1-2; no definite D call. This CDR3 comprises 11 residues. Between the trimmed V and J ends, which lost 4 bases and 8 bases, there was a span of 8 bases. Germline CDR1 reads SGHTA; CDR2 reads FQGNSA. CDR3: CASSSYHGYTF. The DNA of the CDR3 is TGTGCCAGCAGCTCCTATCACGGCTACACCTTC.

This clone was seen a few times. The sample contains more than one DNA sequence encoding this CDR3. The chain links TRBV5-1 to TRBJ2-5; D remains ambiguous. The CDR3 consists of 13 residues. CDR1 and CDR2 from the germline V gene are SGHRS and YFSETQ. The V end was cut by 0 bases, the J end by 1 base, with 4 bases between. The CDR3 DNA reads TGCGCCAGCAGCTTGGCACTCCAAGAGACCCAGTACTTC. It translates to CASSLALQETQYF. Using reference TRBV5-1 and TRBJ2-5 for the parts outside the CDR3, the full variable domain is KAGVTQTPRYLIKTRGQQVTLSCSPISGHRSVSWYQQTPGQGLQFLFEYFSETQRNKGNFPGRFSGRQFSNSRSEMNVSTLELGDSALYLCASSLALQETQYFGPGTRLLVL.

CDR3 residues: CASSPRQSNQPQHF. CDR3 in DNA: TGTGCCAGCTCACCTCGACAGAGCAATCAGCCCCAGCATTTT. The chain is built from TRBV18 and TRBJ1-5; tentatively, D is TRBD1 (5 bases). The CDR3 runs to 14 residues. Germline V lookup: CDR1 KGHSH, CDR2 LQKENI. Trimming stripped 3 bases from V and 1 base from J, with 7 bases between.

The rearrangement uses TRBV4-1 and TRBJ1-2, with D perhaps TRBD1 (6 bases). CDR3 length equals 15 residues. Germline CDR1 reads MGHRA; CDR2 reads YSYEKL. V was pared by 0 bases and J by 8 bases, with 16 bases between. The CDR3 loop reads CASSQEDTGSRGYTF. The CDR3 nucleotides read TGCGCCAGCAGCCAAGAGGATACAGGGTCCCGGGGCTACACCTTC.

This chain uses TRBV4-1 with TRBJ2-2; a weak D match, TRBD2 (6 bases). The germline V gene has CDR1 MGHRA and CDR2 YSYEKL. The CDR3 length is 18 residues. V was cut by 2 bases and J by 1 base, with 17 bases left in between. The CDR3 reads CASSQRGWGTLNTGELFF. The DNA of the CDR3 is TGCGCCAGCAGCCAACGTGGGTGGGGGACTCTGAACACCGGGGAGCTGTTTTTT.